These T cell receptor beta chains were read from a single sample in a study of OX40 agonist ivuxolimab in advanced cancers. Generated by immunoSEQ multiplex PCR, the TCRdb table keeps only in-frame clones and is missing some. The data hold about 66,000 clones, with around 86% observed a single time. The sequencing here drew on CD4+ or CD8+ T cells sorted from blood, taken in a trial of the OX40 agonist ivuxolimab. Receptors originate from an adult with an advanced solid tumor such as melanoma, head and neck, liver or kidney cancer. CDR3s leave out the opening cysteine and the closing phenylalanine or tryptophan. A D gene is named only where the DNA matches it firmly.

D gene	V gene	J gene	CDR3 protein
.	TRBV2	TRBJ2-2	ASSVGGNTGELF
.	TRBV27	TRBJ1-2	ASAGTTIGGYT
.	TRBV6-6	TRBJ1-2	ASTSRPKDYGYT
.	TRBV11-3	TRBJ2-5	ASSRGAQETQY
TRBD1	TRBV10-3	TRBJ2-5	AISARTGETQY
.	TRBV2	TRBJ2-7	ASNGEPYEQY
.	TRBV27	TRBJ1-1	ASSPWGENTEAF
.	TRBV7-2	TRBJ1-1	ASSPAGGTEAF
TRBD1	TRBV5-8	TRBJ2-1	ASSPDRGADEQF
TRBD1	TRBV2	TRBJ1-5	ASSVQGANQPQH
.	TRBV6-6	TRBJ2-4	ASGRTQGPKNIQY
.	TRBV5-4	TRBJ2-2	ASSPRGGGVSGELF
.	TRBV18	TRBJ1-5	ASSPGGDQPQH
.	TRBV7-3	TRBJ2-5	ASSLTGRTEETQY
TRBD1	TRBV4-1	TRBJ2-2	ASSQEGTGGRGELF
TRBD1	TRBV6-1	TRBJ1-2	ASIPDRDYGYT
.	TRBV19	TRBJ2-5	ASSTDSPETQY
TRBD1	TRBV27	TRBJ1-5	ASSSTGVSNQPQH
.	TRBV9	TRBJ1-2	ASSVGPTPSSNYGYT
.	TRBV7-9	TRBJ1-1	ASSLLNGNTEAF
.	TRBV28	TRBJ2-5	ASSLPRGAGRGETQY
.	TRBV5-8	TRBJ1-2	ASSLELGSYGYT
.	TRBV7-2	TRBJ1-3	ASSFSFQAGNTIY
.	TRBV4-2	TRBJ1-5	ASSQDDHQPQH
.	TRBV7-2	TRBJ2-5	ASSLAPGNYQETQY